Listed below are T cell receptor beta chains from one sample, sequenced in a study of control samples from healthy donors and cancer patients. Data came from immunoSEQ multiplex PCR; TCRdb stores just in-frame clones and leaves some out. The sample has under 450,000 clones, more than 80% seen once. The material sequenced was PBMCs. These receptor sequences come from a man aged 35 to 55 with head and neck cancer. Each CDR3 is given with its conserved first and last residue. A D gene is named only where the DNA matches it firmly. Size values are once, few and many counts, or a class for expanded clones, and some rows have none.

CDR3 DNA: TGTGCCAGCAGCCAAGTTGTGAGATCAGATGGGGCCAACGTCCTGACTTTC
CDR3 protein: CASSQVVRSDGANVLTF
V gene: TRBV3-1/TRBV3-2
clone size: .
D gene: .
J gene: TRBJ2-6

CDR3 DNA: TGTGCCAGCAGTTTAGTGGGTGGAGACGAGCAGTACTTC
CDR3 protein: CASSLVGGDEQYF
V gene: TRBV12-3/TRBV12-4
clone size: once
D gene: .
J gene: TRBJ2-7

CDR3 DNA: TGTGCCAGCAGCCAGCCTGATGGCTGGAGCACTGAAGCTTTCTTT
CDR3 protein: CASSQPDGWSTEAFF
V gene: TRBV4-2
clone size: .
D gene: .
J gene: TRBJ1-1

CDR3 DNA: TGTGCCATCAGTGCCTCCGGGACAGTCACCGGGGAGCTGTTTTTT
CDR3 protein: CAISASGTVTGELFF
V gene: TRBV10-3
clone size: .
D gene: TRBD1
J gene: TRBJ2-2

CDR3 DNA: TGTGCCAGTAGTACGTCTAGCGCAACATACAATGAGCAGTTCTTC
CDR3 protein: CASSTSSATYNEQFF
V gene: TRBV19
clone size: .
D gene: .
J gene: TRBJ2-1

CDR3 DNA: TGCGCCAGCAGCTTGACAGCGAACCAAGAGACCCAGTACTTC
CDR3 protein: CASSLTANQETQYF
V gene: TRBV5-1
clone size: once
D gene: .
J gene: TRBJ2-5

CDR3 DNA: TGCGCCACCACACAGGGGAACTGGGCGGAGACCCAGTACTTC
CDR3 protein: CATTQGNWAETQYF
V gene: TRBV5-1
clone size: .
D gene: TRBD1
J gene: TRBJ2-5

CDR3 DNA: TGTGCCAGTAGTATAAGGGAGCGGAGCGGGGATCAGCCCCAGCATTTT
CDR3 protein: CASSIRERSGDQPQHF
V gene: TRBV19
clone size: few
D gene: .
J gene: TRBJ1-5

CDR3 DNA: TGTGCCAGCAGCCAAGGAGGAGGGAACTATGGCTACACCTTC
CDR3 protein: CASSQGGGNYGYTF
V gene: TRBV3-1/TRBV3-2
clone size: .
D gene: .
J gene: TRBJ1-2

CDR3 DNA: TGTGCCAGCAGGGATCAGGTGATTGAGGGGGATACGCAGTATTTT
CDR3 protein: CASRDQVIEGDTQYF
V gene: TRBV6-5
clone size: .
D gene: .
J gene: TRBJ2-3

CDR3 DNA: TGTGCCAGCAGTTATGCTTTCGTGGTTCCCGGGGAGCTGTTTTTT
CDR3 protein: CASSYAFVVPGELFF
V gene: TRBV6-2/TRBV6-3
clone size: .
D gene: .
J gene: TRBJ2-2

CDR3 DNA: TGTGCCAGCAGTTTAGACAGGGTTAATTCACCCCTCCACTTT
CDR3 protein: CASSLDRVNSPLHF
V gene: TRBV7-9
clone size: .
D gene: TRBD1
J gene: TRBJ1-6

CDR3 DNA: TGCGCCAGCAGCCACCTACTCCAGGGAAATAATTCACCCCTCCACTTT
CDR3 protein: CASSHLLQGNNSPLHF
V gene: TRBV4-3
clone size: .
D gene: .
J gene: TRBJ1-6

CDR3 DNA: TGTGCCAGCAGCTTAGGTAGGGTTCAGTTGAACACTGAAGCTTTCTTT
CDR3 protein: CASSLGRVQLNTEAFF
V gene: TRBV11-1
clone size: .
D gene: .
J gene: TRBJ1-1

CDR3 DNA: TGTGCCAGCAGTTCCAATCGGGGACTGAACACTGAAGCTTTCTTT
CDR3 protein: CASSSNRGLNTEAFF
V gene: TRBV6-2/TRBV6-3
clone size: .
D gene: .
J gene: TRBJ1-1

CDR3 DNA: TGTGCCAGCAGCGCGTCGGACGGCTCCTACGAGCAGTACTTC
CDR3 protein: CASSASDGSYEQYF
V gene: TRBV9
clone size: .
D gene: .
J gene: TRBJ2-7

CDR3 DNA: TGTGCCAGCAACGTCATAGCTCAGAACACCGGGGAGCTGTTTTTT
CDR3 protein: CASNVIAQNTGELFF
V gene: TRBV9
clone size: once
D gene: .
J gene: TRBJ2-2

CDR3 DNA: TGTGCCTCCAGCGGGGTGTACACCGGGGAGCTGTTTTTT
CDR3 protein: CASSGVYTGELFF
V gene: TRBV3-1/TRBV3-2
clone size: .
D gene: TRBD2
J gene: TRBJ2-2

CDR3 DNA: TGTGCCAGCAGCGTAGAGCACGGCACAGATACGCAGTATTTT
CDR3 protein: CASSVEHGTDTQYF
V gene: TRBV9
clone size: .
D gene: .
J gene: TRBJ2-3

CDR3 DNA: TGTGCCAGTAGTGTGGCCGGAACAAGGACGTCTGGAAACACCATATATTTT
CDR3 protein: CASSVAGTRTSGNTIYF
V gene: TRBV19
clone size: .
D gene: .
J gene: TRBJ1-3

CDR3 DNA: TGTGCCAGTAGTGCCCGGCCAGGGGAAGGTGAAAAACTGTTTTTT
CDR3 protein: CASSARPGEGEKLFF
V gene: TRBV19
clone size: .
D gene: .
J gene: TRBJ1-4

CDR3 DNA: TGCGCCAGCAGCCAAGGATACGGGGGGAGGAACACCGGGGAGCTGTTTTTT
CDR3 protein: CASSQGYGGRNTGELFF
V gene: TRBV4-1
clone size: .
D gene: TRBD2
J gene: TRBJ2-2

CDR3 DNA: TGTGCCAGCAGCCCCCCAGGGCCCTATGGCTACACCTTC
CDR3 protein: CASSPPGPYGYTF
V gene: TRBV14
clone size: .
D gene: .
J gene: TRBJ1-2

CDR3 DNA: TGTGCCTGGAGTGGTGATAGCTCCGAAGGCAATGAGCAGTTCTTC
CDR3 protein: CAWSGDSSEGNEQFF
V gene: TRBV30
clone size: .
D gene: .
J gene: TRBJ2-1

CDR3 DNA: TGTGCCAGCTCCCAGGGACAGGGGGCTTACGAGCAGTACTTC
CDR3 protein: CASSQGQGAYEQYF
V gene: TRBV18
clone size: .
D gene: TRBD1
J gene: TRBJ2-7

CDR3 DNA: TGCAGCGTTGCCGGCAGTAACTACGGGTACGAGCAGTACTTC
CDR3 protein: CSVAGSNYGYEQYF
V gene: TRBV29-1
clone size: .
D gene: .
J gene: TRBJ2-7

CDR3 DNA: TGCAGCGTTGCTCACCAGAAGGGCTATGGCTACACCTTC
CDR3 protein: CSVAHQKGYGYTF
V gene: TRBV29-1
clone size: .
D gene: .
J gene: TRBJ1-2

CDR3 DNA: TGCGCCAGCAGCTTGACGGGAGGGGATGAAAAACTGTTTTTT
CDR3 protein: CASSLTGGDEKLFF
V gene: TRBV5-1
clone size: .
D gene: .
J gene: TRBJ1-4

CDR3 DNA: TGCGCCAGCAAAGGTAGCAGGGACCAAGAGACCCAGTACTTC
CDR3 protein: CASKGSRDQETQYF
V gene: TRBV5-1
clone size: .
D gene: .
J gene: TRBJ2-5

CDR3 DNA: TGTGCCAGCAGTTTGCGGTATGGTGCGGATTGGAACGAGCAGTACTTC
CDR3 protein: CASSLRYGADWNEQYF
V gene: TRBV27
clone size: .
D gene: .
J gene: TRBJ2-7

CDR3 DNA: TGTGCCACCAGTGATCCGGGACGGAGTGGATCTGGCTACACCTTC
CDR3 protein: CATSDPGRSGSGYTF
V gene: TRBV24-1
clone size: .
D gene: .
J gene: TRBJ1-2

CDR3 DNA: TGTGCCACCTCCTTACCACCGGGACAGAGCGAGACCCAGTACTTC
CDR3 protein: CATSLPPGQSETQYF
V gene: TRBV28
clone size: .
D gene: TRBD1
J gene: TRBJ2-5

CDR3 DNA: TGTGCCACCAGCAGAGGTAAACCGGGTAGCAATCAGCCCCAGCATTTT
CDR3 protein: CATSRGKPGSNQPQHF
V gene: TRBV15
clone size: .
D gene: .
J gene: TRBJ1-5

CDR3 DNA: TGTGCCAGTAGTACTTTAGCGGGAGAAGAGACCCAGTACTTC
CDR3 protein: CASSTLAGEETQYF
V gene: TRBV19
clone size: .
D gene: TRBD2
J gene: TRBJ2-5

CDR3 DNA: TGTGCTAGCAGCCCCCTAGTCGAGACCCAGTACTTC
CDR3 protein: CASSPLVETQYF
V gene: TRBV7-7
clone size: once
D gene: .
J gene: TRBJ2-5

CDR3 DNA: TGCGCCAGCAGCGCCCCGGCGAGATGGGAAGAGACCCAGTACTTC
CDR3 protein: CASSAPARWEETQYF
V gene: TRBV5-1
clone size: .
D gene: .
J gene: TRBJ2-5

CDR3 DNA: TGTGCCAGCAGTTCAAACAGGGGCTCTGGAAACACCATATATTTT
CDR3 protein: CASSSNRGSGNTIYF
V gene: TRBV27
clone size: .
D gene: TRBD1
J gene: TRBJ1-3

CDR3 DNA: TGTGCCAGCAGTTACTATCAGGGCCCCTACGAGCAGTACTTC
CDR3 protein: CASSYYQGPYEQYF
V gene: TRBV28
clone size: .
D gene: .
J gene: TRBJ2-7

CDR3 DNA: TGTGCCAGCAGCCATTCCCCCGTTGGCACTGAAGCTTTCTTT
CDR3 protein: CASSHSPVGTEAFF
V gene: TRBV7-9
clone size: .
D gene: .
J gene: TRBJ1-1

CDR3 DNA: TGTGCCTGGAGGGGCAGTAGCCGAGATACGCAGTATTTT
CDR3 protein: CAWRGSSRDTQYF
V gene: TRBV30
clone size: .
D gene: .
J gene: TRBJ2-3

CDR3 DNA: TGTGCCAGCAGCTTAAGGGACAACTACGAGCAGTACTTC
CDR3 protein: CASSLRDNYEQYF
V gene: TRBV7-2
clone size: .
D gene: .
J gene: TRBJ2-7

CDR3 DNA: TGTGCCAGCAGTTTTTCCGGGGGCGGGTACGAGCAGTACTTC
CDR3 protein: CASSFSGGGYEQYF
V gene: TRBV28
clone size: .
D gene: .
J gene: TRBJ2-7

CDR3 DNA: TGTGCCAGCAGCTTGGAGCCCCAGGGGGAGCAGTACTTC
CDR3 protein: CASSLEPQGEQYF
V gene: TRBV5-5
clone size: once
D gene: .
J gene: TRBJ2-7

CDR3 DNA: TGTGCCAGCAGAGGCTTACCAGATCAGCCCCAGCATTTT
CDR3 protein: CASRGLPDQPQHF
V gene: TRBV6-6
clone size: .
D gene: .
J gene: TRBJ1-5

CDR3 DNA: TGTGCCAGCGCGACTAGCGGGTGGGATAATGAGCAGTTCTTC
CDR3 protein: CASATSGWDNEQFF
V gene: TRBV9
clone size: .
D gene: TRBD2
J gene: TRBJ2-1